This T cell receptor (beta chain) was sequenced during a study of Graves' ophthalmopathy and Graves' hyperthyroidism. For the study at large: Over 18 months of follow-up, stable hyperthyroidism required that no ophthalmopathy appear.

Notes on the study in general: Ophthalmopathy and stable hyperthyroidism were discriminated by a 13-signature model, with 85% to 90% sensitivity and 81.08% specificity.

V lost 5 bases to trimming and J lost 9 bases; unmatched junction nucleotides: 12. The V gene's germline CDR1 is SEHNR and CDR2 FQNEAQ (reference sequence). The CDR3 loop spans 16 amino acids. Amplifying from RNA transcripts, the study obtained TCR beta CDR3 regions. The first round was an RT-PCR with HTBI primers, and the second round was a multiplex PCR. TCRdb fed the multiplex PCR reads into MiXCR, producing one record per CDR3 protein. The sample shows around 1.1 million distinct CDR3 sequences, less than 45% of them seen only once. With regard to this clonotype: Antigen: not known.

This sequence originates from an adult man with Graves' hyperthyroidism. Sample: peripheral blood or thyroid tissue (not recorded which). This chain uses TRBV7-9 with TRBJ1-6; 8 bases fit TRBD1. The CDR3 region is CASSTTDDRGTSPLHF. In nucleotides, the CDR3 is TGTGCCAGCAGCACTACCGATGACAGGGGAACTTCACCCCTCCACTTT.